Shown below are 25 T cell receptor beta chains from a single sample sequenced in a study of blood T cells in healthy people across ages. It was with a sample-barcoded 5' primer and a J-beta primer mix that a second PCR of about 7 to 12 cycles was run. MiXCR, run by TCRdb on the 5' RACE reads, gives a single entry per CDR3 protein. The sample lists over 950,000 distinct CDR3 sequences, around 54% occurring once. The sample consisted of blood. The source is a woman in her fifties or sixties in good health.

Comment on this clonotype: Germline and junction disagree at one end, which may indicate a read error. CDR3 coding DNA: TGCGCCAGCAGCCAAGGTTATGGGGCGGAATTGTTCTTC. It translates to CASSQGYGAELFF. The chain joins TRBV4-3 to TRBJ2-5; possibly TRBD1 for D (5 bases). This CDR3 comprises 13 residues. Germline V gene sequence: CDR1 LGHNA, CDR2 YSLEER.

This clonotype was recorded at least ten times. V gene TRBV7-9 combines with J gene TRBJ2-7; 10 nucleotides agree with TRBD2. From germline, CDR1 is SEHNR and CDR2 FQNEAQ (reference sequence). V shed 2 bases, J shed 4 bases, and the junction held 8 bases outside the gene matches. The CDR3 has 16 amino acids. CDR3 loop: CASSLTSGKTSYEQYF. Written as DNA, the CDR3 is TGTGCCAGCAGCTTAACTAGCGGGAAAACCTCGTACGAGCAGTACTTC.

This chain links TRBV29-1 with TRBJ2-7; TRBD1 aligns across 7 bases. This CDR3 region has 15 residues. Per the germline V gene, CDR1 is SQVTM and CDR2 is ANQGSEA. Trimming cost V 0 bases and J 5 bases; bases outside gene matches: 10. The chain's CDR3 is CSVEEEEQGTDEQYF. DNA of the CDR3: TGCAGCGTTGAAGAGGAGGAACAGGGGACGGACGAGCAGTACTTC.

The chain is built from TRBV5-5 and TRBJ2-7; a possible D gene is TRBD2 (5 bases). There are 14 residues in the CDR3. Germline CDR1 and CDR2: SGHKS and YYEKEE (reference sequence). V was pared by 3 bases and J by 2 bases, with 12 bases between. CDR3: CASSSIGSTYEQYF. CDR3 bases: TGTGCCAGCAGCTCGATTGGGAGTACCTACGAGCAGTACTTC.

The J gene is TRBJ2-3, the V gene TRBV29-1; unclear D gene. V gave up 4 bases and J gave up 4 bases, with 12 bases separating them. The germline CDR1 and CDR2 sequences are SQVTM and ANQGSEA. There are 13 residues in the CDR3. CDR3 DNA sequence: TGCAGCGTTGTACTCCTGGGCGCAGATACGCAGTATTTT. Translated: CSVVLLGADTQYF.

This clonotype was found a few times. The chain recombines TRBV27 with TRBJ2-7; D not certain. The CDR3 loop spans 13 amino acids. The V and J ends lost 0 bases and 7 bases respectively, with 10 bases between them. CDR1 and CDR2 from the germline V gene are MNHEY and SMNVEV (reference sequence). The CDR3 nucleotides are TGTGCCAGCAGTTTATCCCAGGTGGGGGAGCAGTACTTC. Translation gives CASSLSQVGEQYF.

This sequence joins TRBV12-3 or TRBV12-4 and TRBJ2-7, with TRBD2 matching over 8 bases. This CDR3 contains 15 residues. Trimming cost V 2 bases and J 2 bases; bases outside gene matches: 5. DNA for the CDR3: TGTGCCAGCAGTTTATGGGGACTAGAGGCCTACGAGCAGTACTTC. This gives the protein CASSLWGLEAYEQYF.

Only one count was recorded for this clonotype. J is TRBJ2-2 and V is TRBV21-1; the D segment call TRBD2 is taken from the table without a DNA check. TRBV21-1 is an annotated pseudogene. The length of the CDR3 is 18 residues. The CDR3: CASSKKGGGTTTTGELFF. The DNA for the CDR3 is TGTGCCAGCAGCAAGAAAGGAGGCGGGACTACGACCACCGGGGAGCTGTTTTTT.

This clonotype has just a few counts. The chain is built from TRBV7-9 and TRBJ2-7; 7 positions match TRBD2. CDR1 is SEHNR, CDR2 FQNEAQ, per germline (reference sequence). This CDR3 contains 18 residues. The junction had 16 bases not matched to a gene; V was cut back by 5 bases and J by 0 bases. The CDR3 loop is CASSLPSGGAKSSYEQYF. CDR3 coding DNA: TGTGCCAGCAGCCTACCGTCGGGGGGAGCAAAGAGCTCCTACGAGCAGTACTTC.

This sequence joins TRBV3-1 and TRBJ2-7; D gene ambiguous. The V and J ends lost 2 bases and 0 bases respectively, with 8 bases between them. Germline loops: CDR1 LGHDT, CDR2 YNNKEL (reference sequence). The CDR3 length is 14 residues. The CDR3 DNA sequence: TGTGCCAGCAGCCAATTTGGCGACTCCTACGAGCAGTACTTC. This sequence encodes CASSQFGDSYEQYF.

V and J are TRBV28 and TRBJ2-3, with TRBD2 identical over 9 bases. Germline V gene sequence: CDR1 MDHEN, CDR2 SYDVKM. This CDR3 is built from 15 residues. With V trimmed by 5 bases and J by 4 bases, 7 bases remained unmatched. CDR3 nucleotides: TGTGCCAGCAGTGCAACCGGGACTAGCTCAGATACGCAGTATTTT. This sequence encodes CASSATGTSSDTQYF.

Concerning this clonotype itself: This may arise from a read error, as a much more abundant clone is one base away. V usage is TRBV5-1 and J usage is TRBJ2-7; TRBD1 agrees at 8 bases. This CDR3 spans 13 amino acids. V gave up 4 bases and J gave up 2 bases; unmatched junction bases: 2. From germline, CDR1 is SGHRS and CDR2 YFSETQ. The CDR3 loop is CASSADRAYEQYF. DNA for the CDR3: TGCGCCAGCAGCGCGGACAGGGCCTACGAGCAGTACTTC. Together with reference TRBV5-1 and TRBJ2-7, the CDR3 gives the full variable domain: KAGVTQTPRYLIKTRGQQVTLSCSPISGHRSVSWYQQTPGQGLQFLFEYFSETQRNKGNFPGRFSGRQFSNSRSEMNVSTLELGDSALYLCASSADRAYEQYFGPGTRLTVT.

The chain joins TRBV18 to TRBJ2-5; D unclear. With 3 bases removed from V and 5 bases from J, the gap between germline ends came to 13 bases. Per germline, CDR1 KGHSH and CDR2 LQKENI. This CDR3 has 14 residues. The CDR3, as DNA: TGTGCCAGCTCACCCGCGCAGTCTCTGGAGACCCAGTACTTC. Amino acid sequence: CASSPAQSLETQYF.

This clonotype was recorded a few times. This sequence joins TRBV7-9 and TRBJ2-7; 9 nucleotides match TRBD2. The CDR3 is 19 residues long. J gave up 2 bases and V 5 bases, and 19 bases lay outside the gene matches. Germline CDR1 reads SEHNR; CDR2 reads FQNEAQ (reference sequence). CDR3: CASSPTRRASGTNTYEQYF. For the CDR3, the DNA is TGTGCCAGCAGCCCAACGAGAAGGGCTAGCGGGACGAATACCTACGAGCAGTACTTC.

The chain uses TRBV28 and TRBJ2-6; 11 bases line up with TRBD1. The V gene's germline CDR1 is MDHEN and CDR2 SYDVKM. The CDR3 is 20 amino acids. V lost 8 bases and J lost 0; bases outside the gene matches: 15. The CDR3 spells CASYENYGTGGLSGANVLTF. Here the CDR3 DNA reads TGTGCCAGCTACGAAAATTACGGGACAGGGGGACTCTCTGGGGCCAACGTCCTGACTTTC.

V usage is TRBV4-1 and J usage is TRBJ2-7; D perhaps matches TRBD2 (6 bases). Germline V gene lookup returns CDR1 MGHRA and CDR2 YSYEKL. V shed 1 base and J shed 0 bases, with 10 bases lying between them. CDR3 length: 15 amino acids. The CDR3 here is CASSQGYGSSYEQYF. Here the CDR3 DNA reads TGCGCCAGCAGCCAAGGCTACGGGAGCTCCTACGAGCAGTACTTC.

The DNA for the CDR3 is TGTGCCAGCAGTTCCGGACAGCCGGCAAATAAAGCTTTCTTT. The encoded protein is CASSSGQPANKAFF. The V and J genes are TRBV6-2 or TRBV6-3 and TRBJ1-1; possibly TRBD1 for D (6 bases). Germline V gives CDR1 MNHEY, CDR2 SVGEGT. V shed 4 bases and J shed 9 bases, with 18 bases lying between them. The CDR3 is 14 residues long.

As to this clonotype: The junction departs from the called germline gene at one end, perhaps through a read error. The genes are TRBV5-1 and TRBJ2-2; a weak D match, TRBD1 (6 bases). CDR3 length: 13 residues. The V gene's germline CDR1 is SGHRS and CDR2 YFSETQ. The CDR3: CASSWTVTGELFF. The CDR3 nucleotides read TGTGCCAGCAGCTGGACAGTGACCGGGGAGCTGTTTTTT.

The chain is built from TRBV5-1 and TRBJ2-3; D call uncertain. This CDR3 spans 16 amino acids. Per the germline V gene, CDR1 is SGHRS and CDR2 is YFSETQ. V lost 0 bases, J lost 0 bases, and 11 bases lay in between. CDR3 region: CASSLDAGPSTDTQYF. The DNA of the CDR3 is TGCGCCAGCAGCTTGGATGCCGGCCCTAGCACAGATACGCAGTATTTT.

This clonotype was counted only a few times. The V gene is TRBV4-1, the J gene TRBJ2-7; TRBD2 might be the D (5 bases). Germline CDR1 is MGHRA and CDR2 is YSYEKL. This CDR3 spans 16 amino acids. Trimming left V 1 base short and J 1 base short, with 14 bases between. The CDR3 sequence is CASSQGIGRPSYEQYF. The CDR3 coding sequence is TGCGCCAGCAGCCAAGGGATAGGGAGACCTTCCTACGAGCAGTACTTC.

V and J are TRBV20-1 and TRBJ1-1, with 8 positions matching TRBD1. This CDR3 is built from 13 residues. Losses at the gene ends were 5 bases for V and 5 bases for J; bases not matched to a gene: 7. The germline V gene has CDR1 DFQATT and CDR2 SNEGSKA (reference sequence). DNA for the CDR3: TGCAGTGCTCCCAGGAGACAGGGGACTGAAGCTTTCTTT. This gives the protein CSAPRRQGTEAFF.

The CDR3 region is CASSEGTSGSVRSYEQYF. The CDR3 DNA follows: TGTGCCAGCAGCGAGGGGACTAGCGGGAGCGTTCGCTCCTACGAGCAGTACTTC. This rearrangement joins TRBV9 to TRBJ2-5; 14 bases are shared with TRBD2. The tail of the sequence fits TRBJ2-7 better, so the J call may be wrong. The CDR3 runs to 18 residues. In germline, CDR1 is SGDLS, CDR2 YYNGEE.

V usage is TRBV3-1 and J usage is TRBJ2-7; TRBD1 agrees at 7 bases. The V gene end was trimmed by 1 base and the J gene end by 5 bases; junction bases not matched to a gene: 5. This CDR3 is built from 14 residues. Germline V lookup: CDR1 LGHDT, CDR2 YNNKEL (reference sequence). This CDR3 reads CASSQGTGGHEQYF. The CDR3 region has the DNA TGTGCCAGCAGCCAAGGGACAGGAGGCCACGAGCAGTACTTC.

This clonotype was detected only a few times. The J gene is TRBJ2-7, the V gene TRBV27; 8 bases map to TRBD1. The CDR3 consists of 15 residues. The junction had 9 bases not matched to a gene; V was cut back by 8 bases and J by 0 bases. Germline V gene sequence: CDR1 MNHEY, CDR2 SMNVEV (reference sequence). The DNA for the CDR3 is TGTGCCAGCCTGTTGAGGACAGGGAGCTCCTACGAGCAGTACTTC. This encodes CASLLRTGSSYEQYF.

This chain links TRBV28 with TRBJ1-5; D perhaps matches TRBD1 (5 bases). CDR1 and CDR2 from the germline V gene are MDHEN and SYDVKM. Trimming cost V 7 bases and J 2 bases, with 12 bases left between them. The CDR3 has 14 amino acids. The DNA of the CDR3 is TGTGCCAGCAATCCAGGGTACGGCAATCAGCCCCAGCATTTT. This sequence encodes CASNPGYGNQPQHF.